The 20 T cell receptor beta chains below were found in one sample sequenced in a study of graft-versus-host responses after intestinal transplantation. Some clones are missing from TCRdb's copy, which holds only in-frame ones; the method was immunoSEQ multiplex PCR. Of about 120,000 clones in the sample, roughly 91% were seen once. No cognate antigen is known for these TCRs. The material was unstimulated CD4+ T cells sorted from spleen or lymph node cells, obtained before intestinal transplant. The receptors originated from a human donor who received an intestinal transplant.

CDR3 nucleotides: TGTGCCAGCAGCCAAGCTAGAGCTACCCAGGCTAGCGGGGCGGCGGCCGGGGAGCTGTTTTTT. Translated: CASSQARATQASGAAAGELFF. This sequence joins TRBV4-2 and TRBJ2-2, with TRBD2 matching 9 bases. This CDR3 spans 21 amino acids. CDR1 and CDR2 (germline): LGHNA, YNFKEQ. Trimming cost V 1 base and J 6 bases; bases outside gene matches: 21.

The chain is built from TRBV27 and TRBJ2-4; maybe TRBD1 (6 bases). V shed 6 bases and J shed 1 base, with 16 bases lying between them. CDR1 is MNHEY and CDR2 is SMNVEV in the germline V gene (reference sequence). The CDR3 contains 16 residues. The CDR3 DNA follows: TGTGCCAGCAGCCCCCAGGGGCTCGGGGCCAAAAACATTCAGTACTTC. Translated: CASSPQGLGAKNIQYF.

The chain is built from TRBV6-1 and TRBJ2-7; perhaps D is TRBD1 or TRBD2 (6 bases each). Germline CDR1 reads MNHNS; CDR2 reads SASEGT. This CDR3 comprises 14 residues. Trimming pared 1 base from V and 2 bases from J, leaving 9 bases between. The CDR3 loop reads CASSEVGGPYEQYF. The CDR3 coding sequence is TGTGCCAGCAGTGAAGTAGGGGGGCCCTACGAGCAGTACTTC.

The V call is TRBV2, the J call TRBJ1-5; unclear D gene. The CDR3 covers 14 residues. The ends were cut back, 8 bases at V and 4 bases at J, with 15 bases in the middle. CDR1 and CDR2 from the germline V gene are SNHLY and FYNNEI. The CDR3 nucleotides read TGTGCCAGCGGAGGCCCTAGTTTTAATCAGCCCCAGCATTTT. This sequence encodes CASGGPSFNQPQHF.

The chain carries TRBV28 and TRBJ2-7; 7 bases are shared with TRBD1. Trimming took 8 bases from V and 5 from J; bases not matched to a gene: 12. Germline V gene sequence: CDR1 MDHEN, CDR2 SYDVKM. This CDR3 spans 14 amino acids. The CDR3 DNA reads TGTGCCAGCGCTCAGGGGGACAGTCCCCACGAGCAGTACTTC. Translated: CASAQGDSPHEQYF.

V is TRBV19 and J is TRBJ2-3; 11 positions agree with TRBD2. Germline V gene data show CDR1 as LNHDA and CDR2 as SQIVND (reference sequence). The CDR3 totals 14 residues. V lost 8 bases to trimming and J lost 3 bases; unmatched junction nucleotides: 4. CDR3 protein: CASCSSGRTDTQYF. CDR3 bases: TGTGCCAGTTGCTCTAGCGGGAGGACAGATACGCAGTATTTT. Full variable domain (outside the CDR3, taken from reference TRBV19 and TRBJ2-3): DGGITQSPKYLFRKEGQNVTLSCEQNLNHDAMYWYRQDPGQGLRLIYYSQIVNDFQKGDIAEGYSVSREKKESFPLTVTSAQKNPTAFYLCASCSSGRTDTQYFGPGTRLTVL.

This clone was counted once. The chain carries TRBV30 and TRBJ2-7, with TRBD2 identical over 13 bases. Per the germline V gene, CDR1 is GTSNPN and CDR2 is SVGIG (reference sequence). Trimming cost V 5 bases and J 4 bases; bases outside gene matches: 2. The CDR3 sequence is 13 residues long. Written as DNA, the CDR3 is TGTGCCTGGGGGGGACTAGCGGGATACGAGCAGTACTTC. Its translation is CAWGGLAGYEQYF.

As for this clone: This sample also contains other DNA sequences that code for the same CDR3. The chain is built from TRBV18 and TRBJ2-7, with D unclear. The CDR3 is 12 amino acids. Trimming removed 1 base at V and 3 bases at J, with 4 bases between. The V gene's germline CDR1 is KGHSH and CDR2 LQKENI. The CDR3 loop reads CASSPRGYEQYF. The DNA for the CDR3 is TGTGCCAGCTCACCACGAGGCTACGAGCAGTACTTC.

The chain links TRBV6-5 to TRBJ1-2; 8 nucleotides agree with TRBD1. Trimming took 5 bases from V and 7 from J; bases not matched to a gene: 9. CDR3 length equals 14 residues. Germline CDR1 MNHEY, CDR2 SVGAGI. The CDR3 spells CASSPDRAIGGYTF. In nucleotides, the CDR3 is TGTGCCAGCAGTCCGGACAGGGCTATCGGTGGCTACACCTTC.

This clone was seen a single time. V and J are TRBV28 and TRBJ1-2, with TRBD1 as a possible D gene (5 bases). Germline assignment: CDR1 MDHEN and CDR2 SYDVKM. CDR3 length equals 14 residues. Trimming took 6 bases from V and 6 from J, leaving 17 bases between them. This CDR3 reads CASRQPGRLNGYTF. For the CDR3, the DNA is TGTGCCAGCAGACAACCGGGACGCTTAAATGGCTACACCTTC.

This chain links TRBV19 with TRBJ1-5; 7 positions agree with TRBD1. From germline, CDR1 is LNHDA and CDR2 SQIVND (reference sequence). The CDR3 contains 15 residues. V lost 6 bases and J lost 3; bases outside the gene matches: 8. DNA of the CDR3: TGTGCCAGTAGCGAAATACAGGGGTTCAATCAGCCCCAGCATTTT. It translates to CASSEIQGFNQPQHF.

The CDR3: CASRLDRGQSYTF. CDR3 DNA: TGCGCCAGCAGATTGGACAGGGGACAGAGCTACACCTTC. The rearrangement joins TRBV10-2 to TRBJ1-2; 9 bases line up with TRBD1. Germline V CDR1 and CDR2: WSHSY, SAAADI. This CDR3 contains 13 residues. V trimming: 6 bases; J trimming: 9 bases; junction bases outside the gene matches: 8.

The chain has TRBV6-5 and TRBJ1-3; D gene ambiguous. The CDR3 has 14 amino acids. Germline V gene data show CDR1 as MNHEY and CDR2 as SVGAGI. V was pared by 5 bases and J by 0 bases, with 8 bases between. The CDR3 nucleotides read TGTGCCAGCAGTCCCCAGAGCTCTGGAAACACCATATATTTT. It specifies CASSPQSSGNTIYF.

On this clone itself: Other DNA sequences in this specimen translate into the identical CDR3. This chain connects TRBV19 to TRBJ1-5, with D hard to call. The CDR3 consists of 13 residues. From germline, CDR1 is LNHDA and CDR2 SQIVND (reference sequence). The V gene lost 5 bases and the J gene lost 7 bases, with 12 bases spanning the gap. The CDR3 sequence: CASSDREGQPQHF. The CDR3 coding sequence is TGTGCCAGTAGTGATAGGGAGGGACAGCCCCAGCATTTT. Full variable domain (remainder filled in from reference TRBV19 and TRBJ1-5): DGGITQSPKYLFRKEGQNVTLSCEQNLNHDAMYWYRQDPGQGLRLIYYSQIVNDFQKGDIAEGYSVSREKKESFPLTVTSAQKNPTAFYLCASSDREGQPQHFGDGTRLSIL.

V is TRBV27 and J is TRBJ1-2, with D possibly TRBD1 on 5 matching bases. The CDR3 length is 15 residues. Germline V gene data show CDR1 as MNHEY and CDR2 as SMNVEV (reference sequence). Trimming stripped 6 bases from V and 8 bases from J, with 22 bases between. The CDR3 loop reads CASRVQGQGSSGYTF. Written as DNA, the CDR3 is TGTGCCAGCAGAGTCCAGGGTCAAGGGAGTAGCGGCTACACCTTC.

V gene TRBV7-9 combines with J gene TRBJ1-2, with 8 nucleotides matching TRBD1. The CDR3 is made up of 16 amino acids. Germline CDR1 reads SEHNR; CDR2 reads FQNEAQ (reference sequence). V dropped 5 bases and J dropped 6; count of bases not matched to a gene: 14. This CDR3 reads CASSPSGGLAEDGYTF. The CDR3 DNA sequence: TGTGCCAGCAGCCCCTCAGGGGGCTTGGCGGAAGATGGCTACACCTTC.

CDR3 protein: CASSSGGGGLPDTQYF. The CDR3 coding sequence is TGTGCCAGCAGCTCCGGGGGGGGAGGATTGCCAGATACGCAGTATTTT. The rearrangement links TRBV11-3 to TRBJ2-3; 8 positions agree with TRBD2. Germline CDR1 reads SGHNT; CDR2 reads YENEEA. This CDR3 is built from 16 residues. Losses at the gene ends were 4 bases for V and 4 bases for J; bases not matched to a gene: 10.

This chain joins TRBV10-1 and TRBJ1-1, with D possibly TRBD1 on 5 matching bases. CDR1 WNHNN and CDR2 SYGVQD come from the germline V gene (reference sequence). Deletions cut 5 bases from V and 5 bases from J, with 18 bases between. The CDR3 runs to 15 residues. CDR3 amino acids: CASSWSVGAGTEAFF. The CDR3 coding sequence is TGCGCCAGCAGTTGGTCTGTAGGGGCAGGGACTGAAGCTTTCTTT.

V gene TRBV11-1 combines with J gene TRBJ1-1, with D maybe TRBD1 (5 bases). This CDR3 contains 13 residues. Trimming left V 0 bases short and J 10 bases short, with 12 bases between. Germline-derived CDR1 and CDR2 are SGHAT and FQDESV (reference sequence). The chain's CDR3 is CASSLAIGAAAFF. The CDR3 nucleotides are TGTGCCAGCAGCTTAGCTATCGGGGCGGCAGCTTTCTTT.

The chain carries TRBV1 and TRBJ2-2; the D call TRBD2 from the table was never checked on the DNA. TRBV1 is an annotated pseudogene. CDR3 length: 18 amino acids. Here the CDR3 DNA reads TGCACCAGCAGCCAAGACAGGCTAGCGGGAGTCGGGCACCGGGGAGCTGTTTTT. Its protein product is CTSSQDRLAGVGHRGAVF.